This is a list of T cell receptor beta chains from one sample in a study of blood T cell repertoires in COVID-19. Measured with immunoSEQ multiplex PCR; TCRdb has only the in-frame clones, and not every one. The data show 100,000 to 150,000 clones, with more than 80% seen just once and more than 10% held by the top ten. Sequencing was carried out using peripheral blood. All receptors come from a woman aged 55-75 years with acute or convalescent COVID-19. Each CDR3 is given with its conserved first and last residue. A D gene is named only where the DNA matches it firmly. For some rows the clone size is stated as once, few or many, or as a class when expanded; others skip it.

TRBV12-3/TRBV12-4,TRBJ1-2,NA,NA,CASSRLGSGYTF,TGTGCCAGCTCTCGTTTGGGGAGCGGCTACACCTTC
TRBV5-4,TRBJ2-1,NA,NA,CASSLLTGSAYNEQFF,TGTGCCAGCAGCTTGTTGACAGGTAGCGCCTACAATGAGCAGTTCTTC
TRBV7-2,TRBJ2-5,TRBD2,NA,CASSFTRGGALRETQYF,TGTGCCAGCAGCTTCACGCGGGGGGGGGCCCTCCGCGAGACCCAGTACTTC
TRBV3-1/TRBV3-2,TRBJ1-3,NA,NA,CASSPRAPPIIYF,TGTGCCAGCAGCCCGAGGGCCCCACCTATAATATATTTT
TRBV14,TRBJ1-1,NA,NA,CASSRDFMNTEAFF,TGTGCCAGCAGCCGAGATTTCATGAACACTGAAGCTTTCTTT
TRBV5-1,TRBJ1-1,TRBD1,NA,CASSLGDSPWDFQAFF,TGCGCCAGCAGCTTGGGGGACAGCCCCTGGGACTTTCAAGCTTTCTTT
TRBV6-5,TRBJ1-1,NA,NA,CASRLSMYTEAFF,TGTGCCAGCAGGCTATCCATGTACACTGAAGCTTTCTTT
TRBV29-1,TRBJ1-1,TRBD1,NA,CSVGQGTGEAFF,TGCAGCGTTGGACAGGGTACCGGTGAAGCTTTCTTT
TRBV19,TRBJ1-1,NA,NA,CASSIVRSVVPTEAFF,TGTGCCAGTAGTATAGTTCGATCGGTGGTACCCACTGAAGCTTTCTTT
TRBV18,TRBJ2-7,NA,few,CASSPLSGGASEQYF,TGTGCCAGCTCACCCCTAAGCGGTGGCGCCTCCGAGCAGTACTTC
TRBV19,TRBJ1-1,NA,NA,CASSTYPGDTEAFF,TGTGCCAGTAGTACTTATCCAGGGGACACTGAAGCTTTCTTT
TRBV24-1,TRBJ2-2,TRBD1,NA,CATSDRTGQFTGELFF,TGTGCCACCAGTGATCGGACAGGACAGTTCACCGGGGAGCTGTTTTTT
TRBV5-1,TRBJ1-2,TRBD1,NA,CASSFSGTGTRGYTF,TGCGCCAGCAGCTTCTCCGGGACAGGGACCAGGGGCTACACCTTC
TRBV2,TRBJ1-1,NA,NA,CASSAAGVGTEAFF,TGTGCCAGCAGTGCTGCAGGGGTCGGAACTGAAGCTTTCTTT
TRBV12-3/TRBV12-4,TRBJ1-1,TRBD1,NA,CASSFQGAGVAFF,TGTGCCAGCAGTTTCCAGGGGGCAGGTGTGGCTTTCTTT
TRBV6-1,TRBJ1-2,TRBD1,NA,CASSESGDGTGGALYGYTF,TGTGCCAGCAGTGAGAGTGGGGATGGAACAGGGGGGGCTCTCTATGGCTACACCTTC
TRBV5-1,TRBJ1-6,NA,NA,CASSLDVAAHNSPLHF,TGCGCCAGCAGCTTGGATGTGGCAGCGCATAATTCACCCCTCCACTTT
TRBV5-1,TRBJ1-6,TRBD1,few,CASSDLRQGNSPLHF,TGCGCCAGCAGCGACCTACGACAGGGAAATTCACCCCTCCACTTT
TRBV19,TRBJ2-7,TRBD1,NA,CASNPGQGWVEQYF,TGTGCCAGTAATCCGGGACAGGGCTGGGTCGAGCAGTACTTC
TRBV27,TRBJ1-5,NA,once,CASSSSTYSRRGPQHF,TGTGCCAGCAGTTCCTCGACATACTCCCGGCGGGGGCCCCAGCATTTT